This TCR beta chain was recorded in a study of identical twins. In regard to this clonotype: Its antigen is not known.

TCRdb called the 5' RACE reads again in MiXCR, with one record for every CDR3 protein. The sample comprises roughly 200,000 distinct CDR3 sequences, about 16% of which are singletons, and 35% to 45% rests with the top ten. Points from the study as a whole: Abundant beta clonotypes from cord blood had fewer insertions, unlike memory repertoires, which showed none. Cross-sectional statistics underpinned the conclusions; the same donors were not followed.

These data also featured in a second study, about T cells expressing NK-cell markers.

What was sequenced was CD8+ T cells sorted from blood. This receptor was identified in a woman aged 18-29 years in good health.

CDR3: CASSYSEADSTYEQYF. For the CDR3, the DNA is TGTGCCAGCAGTTACTCGGAGGCAGATAGTACCTACGAGCAGTACTTC. V and J are TRBV6-2 or TRBV6-3 and TRBJ2-7; D may be TRBD2 (5 bases). The CDR3 consists of 16 residues. V lost 0 bases and J lost 2, with 14 bases in between. Germline CDR1 and CDR2: MNHEY and SVGEGT.